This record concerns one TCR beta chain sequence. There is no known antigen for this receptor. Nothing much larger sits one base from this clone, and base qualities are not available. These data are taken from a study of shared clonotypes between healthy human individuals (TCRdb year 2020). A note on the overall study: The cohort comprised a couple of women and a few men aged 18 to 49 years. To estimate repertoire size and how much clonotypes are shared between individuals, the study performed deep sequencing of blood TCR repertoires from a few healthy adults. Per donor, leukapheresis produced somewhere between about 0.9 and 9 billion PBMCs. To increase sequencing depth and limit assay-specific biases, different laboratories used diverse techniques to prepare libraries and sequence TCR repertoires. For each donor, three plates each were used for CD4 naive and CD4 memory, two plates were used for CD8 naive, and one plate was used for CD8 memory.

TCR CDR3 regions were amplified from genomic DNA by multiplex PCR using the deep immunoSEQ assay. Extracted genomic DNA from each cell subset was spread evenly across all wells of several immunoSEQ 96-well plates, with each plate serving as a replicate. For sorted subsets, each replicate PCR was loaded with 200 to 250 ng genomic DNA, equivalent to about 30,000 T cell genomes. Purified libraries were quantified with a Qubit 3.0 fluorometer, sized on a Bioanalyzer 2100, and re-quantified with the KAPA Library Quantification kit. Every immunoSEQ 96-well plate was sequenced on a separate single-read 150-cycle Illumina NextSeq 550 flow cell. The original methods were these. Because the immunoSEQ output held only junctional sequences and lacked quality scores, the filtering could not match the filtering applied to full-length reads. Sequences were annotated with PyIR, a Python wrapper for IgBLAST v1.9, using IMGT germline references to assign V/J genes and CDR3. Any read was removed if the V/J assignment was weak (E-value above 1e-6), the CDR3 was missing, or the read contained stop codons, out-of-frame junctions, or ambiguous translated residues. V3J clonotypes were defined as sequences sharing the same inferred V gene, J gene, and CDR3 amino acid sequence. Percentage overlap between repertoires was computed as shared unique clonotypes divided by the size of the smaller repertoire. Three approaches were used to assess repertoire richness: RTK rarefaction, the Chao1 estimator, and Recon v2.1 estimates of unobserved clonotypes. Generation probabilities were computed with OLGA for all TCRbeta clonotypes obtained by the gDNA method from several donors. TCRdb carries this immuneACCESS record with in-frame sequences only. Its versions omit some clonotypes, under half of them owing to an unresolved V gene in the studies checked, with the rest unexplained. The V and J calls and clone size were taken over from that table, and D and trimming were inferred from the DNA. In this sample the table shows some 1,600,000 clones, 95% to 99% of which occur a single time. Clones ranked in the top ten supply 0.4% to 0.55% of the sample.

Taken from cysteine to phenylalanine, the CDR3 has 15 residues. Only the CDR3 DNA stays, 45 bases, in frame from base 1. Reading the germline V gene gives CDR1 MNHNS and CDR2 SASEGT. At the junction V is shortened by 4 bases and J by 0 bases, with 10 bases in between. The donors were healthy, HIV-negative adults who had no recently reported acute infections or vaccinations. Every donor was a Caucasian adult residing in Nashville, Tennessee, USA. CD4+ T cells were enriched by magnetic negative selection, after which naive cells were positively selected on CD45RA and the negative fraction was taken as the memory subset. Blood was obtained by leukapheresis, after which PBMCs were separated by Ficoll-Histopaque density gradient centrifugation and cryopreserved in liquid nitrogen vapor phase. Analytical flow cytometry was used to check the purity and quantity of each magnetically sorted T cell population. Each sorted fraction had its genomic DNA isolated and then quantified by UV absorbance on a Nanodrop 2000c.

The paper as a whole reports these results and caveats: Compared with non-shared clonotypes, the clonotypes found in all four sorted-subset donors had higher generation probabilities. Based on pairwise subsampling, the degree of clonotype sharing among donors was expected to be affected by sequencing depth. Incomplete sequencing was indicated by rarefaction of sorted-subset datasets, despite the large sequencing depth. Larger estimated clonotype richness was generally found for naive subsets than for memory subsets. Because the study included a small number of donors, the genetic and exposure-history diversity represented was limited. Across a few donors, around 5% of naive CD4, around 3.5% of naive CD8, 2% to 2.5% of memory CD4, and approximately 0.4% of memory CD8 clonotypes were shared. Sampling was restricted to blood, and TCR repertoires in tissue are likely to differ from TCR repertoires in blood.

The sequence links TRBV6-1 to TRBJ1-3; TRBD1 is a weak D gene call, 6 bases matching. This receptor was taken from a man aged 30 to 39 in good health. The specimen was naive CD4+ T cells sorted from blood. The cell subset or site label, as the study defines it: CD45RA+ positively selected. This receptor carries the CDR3 CASSGTEFSGNTIYF. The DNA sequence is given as TGTGCCAGCAGTGGGACAGAATTCTCTGGAAACACCATATATTTT.